The table lists the clone carrying this TCR beta chain with a few counts. These data belong to a study of beta chain features in type 1 diabetes. This CDR3 contains 14 residues. V was trimmed by 0 bases and J by 8 bases, leaving 10 bases between them. Germline V gene lookup returns CDR1 LNHNV and CDR2 YYDKDF (reference sequence). Expressed TCRB transcripts were sequenced after all isolated RNA was converted to cDNA. The method was immunoSEQ multiplex PCR; TCRdb's version includes in-frame clones alone and lacks a portion of them. This table holds about 220,000 clones, roughly a tenth found once. This sequence originates from a man in his late teens or twenties in good health. Sequencing input: central memory CD4+ T cells from blood. V is TRBV15 and J is TRBJ1-4; perhaps TRBD1 as D (5 bases). CDR3 sequence reads: CATSREQAREKLFF. The CDR3 DNA reads as TGTGCCACCAGCAGAGAACAGGCGAGAGAAAAACTGTTTTTT. Full variable domain (remainder filled in from reference TRBV15 and TRBJ1-4): DAMVIQNPRYQVTQFGKPVTLSCSQTLNHNVMYWYQQKSSQAPKLLFHYYDKDFNNEADTPDNFQSRRPNTSFCFLDIRSPGLGDTAMYLCATSREQAREKLFFGSGTQLSVL.